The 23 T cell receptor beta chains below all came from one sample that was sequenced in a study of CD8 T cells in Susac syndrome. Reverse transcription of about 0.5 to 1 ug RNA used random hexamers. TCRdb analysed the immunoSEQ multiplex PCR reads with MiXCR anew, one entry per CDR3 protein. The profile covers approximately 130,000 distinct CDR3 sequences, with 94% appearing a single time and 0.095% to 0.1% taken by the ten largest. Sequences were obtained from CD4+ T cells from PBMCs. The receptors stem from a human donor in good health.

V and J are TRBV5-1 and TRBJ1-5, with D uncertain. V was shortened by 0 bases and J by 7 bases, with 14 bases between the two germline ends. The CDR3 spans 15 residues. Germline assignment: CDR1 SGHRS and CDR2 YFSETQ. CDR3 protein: CASSLDGEVGQPQHF. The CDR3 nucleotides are TGCGCCAGCAGCTTGGACGGAGAAGTGGGACAGCCCCAGCATTTT.

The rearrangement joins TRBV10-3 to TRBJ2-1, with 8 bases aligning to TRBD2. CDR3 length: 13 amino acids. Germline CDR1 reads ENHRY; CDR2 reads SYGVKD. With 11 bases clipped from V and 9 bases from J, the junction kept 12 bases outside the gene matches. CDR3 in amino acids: CAVRAGDFGEQFF. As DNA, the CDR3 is TGTGCCGTTCGAGCGGGAGATTTTGGTGAGCAGTTCTTC.

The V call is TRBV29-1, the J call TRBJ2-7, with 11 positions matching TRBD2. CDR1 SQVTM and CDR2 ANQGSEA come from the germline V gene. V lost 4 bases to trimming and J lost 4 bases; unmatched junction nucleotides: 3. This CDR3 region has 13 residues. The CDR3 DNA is TGCAGCGTTGTACTAGCGGGAGAGTACGAGCAGTACTTC. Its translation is CSVVLAGEYEQYF.

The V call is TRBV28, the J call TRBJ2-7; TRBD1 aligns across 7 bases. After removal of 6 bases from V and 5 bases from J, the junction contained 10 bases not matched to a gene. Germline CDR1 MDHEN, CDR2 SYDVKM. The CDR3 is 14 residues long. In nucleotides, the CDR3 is TGTGCCAGCAGCCTAATGGGGCAGGGGGACGAGCAGTACTTC. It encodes CASSLMGQGDEQYF. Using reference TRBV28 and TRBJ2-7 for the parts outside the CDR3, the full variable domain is DVKVTQSSRYLVKRTGEKVFLECVQDMDHENMFWYRQDPGLGLRLIYFSYDVKMKEKGDIPEGYSVSREKKERFSLILESASTNQTSMYLCASSLMGQGDEQYFGPGTRLTVT.

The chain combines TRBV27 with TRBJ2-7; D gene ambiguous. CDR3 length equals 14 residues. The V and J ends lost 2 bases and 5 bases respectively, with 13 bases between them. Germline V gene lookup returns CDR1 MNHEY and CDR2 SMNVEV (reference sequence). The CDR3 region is CASSLGQVLDEQYF. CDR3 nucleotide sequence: TGTGCCAGCAGTTTAGGGCAGGTGCTCGACGAGCAGTACTTC.

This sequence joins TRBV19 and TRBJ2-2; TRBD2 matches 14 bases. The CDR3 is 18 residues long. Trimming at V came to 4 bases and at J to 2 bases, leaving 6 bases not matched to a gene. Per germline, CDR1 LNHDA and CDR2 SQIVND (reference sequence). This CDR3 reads CASSKMTSGRANTGELFF. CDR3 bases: TGTGCCAGTAGTAAGATGACTAGCGGGAGGGCCAACACCGGGGAGCTGTTTTTT.

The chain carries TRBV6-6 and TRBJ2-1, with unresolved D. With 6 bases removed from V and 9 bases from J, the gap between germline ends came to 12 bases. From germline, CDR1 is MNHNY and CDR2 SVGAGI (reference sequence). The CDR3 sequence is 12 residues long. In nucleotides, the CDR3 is TGTGCCAGCAGCTCGACGTCGGGTGAGCAGTTCTTC. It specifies CASSSTSGEQFF.

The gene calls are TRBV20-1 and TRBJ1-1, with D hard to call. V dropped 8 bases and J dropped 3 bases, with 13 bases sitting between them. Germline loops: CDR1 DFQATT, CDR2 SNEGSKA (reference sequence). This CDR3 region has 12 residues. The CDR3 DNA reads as TGCAGTAAGGGAATCGGGGACACTGAAGCTTTCTTT. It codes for CSKGIGDTEAFF.

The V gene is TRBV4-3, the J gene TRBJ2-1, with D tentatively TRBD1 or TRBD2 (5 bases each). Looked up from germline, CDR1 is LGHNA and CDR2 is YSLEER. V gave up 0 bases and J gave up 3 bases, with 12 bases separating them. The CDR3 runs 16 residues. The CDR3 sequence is CASSQDWGFLYNEQFF. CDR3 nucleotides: TGCGCCAGCAGCCAAGATTGGGGGTTCCTCTACAATGAGCAGTTCTTC.

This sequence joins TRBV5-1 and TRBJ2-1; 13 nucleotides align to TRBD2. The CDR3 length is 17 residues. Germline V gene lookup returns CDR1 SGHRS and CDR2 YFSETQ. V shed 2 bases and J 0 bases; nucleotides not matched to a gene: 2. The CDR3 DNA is TGCGCCAGCAGCTTAAGGACTAGCGGGAGCTCCTACAATGAGCAGTTCTTC. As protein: CASSLRTSGSSYNEQFF.

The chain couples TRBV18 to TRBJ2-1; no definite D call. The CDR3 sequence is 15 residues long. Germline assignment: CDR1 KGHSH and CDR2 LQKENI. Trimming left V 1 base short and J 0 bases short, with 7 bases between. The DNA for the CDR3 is TGTGCCAGCTCACCACTGACCAACTCCTACAATGAGCAGTTCTTC. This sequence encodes CASSPLTNSYNEQFF. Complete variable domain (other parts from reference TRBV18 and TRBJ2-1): NAGVMQNPRHLVRRRGQEARLRCSPMKGHSHVYWYRQLPEEGLKFMVYLQKENIIDESGMPKERFSAEFPKEGPSILRIQQVVRGDSAAYFCASSPLTNSYNEQFFGPGTRLTVL.

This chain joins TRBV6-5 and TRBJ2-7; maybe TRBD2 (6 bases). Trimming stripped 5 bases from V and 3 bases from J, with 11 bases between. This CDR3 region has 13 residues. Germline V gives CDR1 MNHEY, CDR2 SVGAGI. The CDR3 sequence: CASSRLGGYEQYF. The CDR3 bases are TGTGCCAGCAGTCGACTAGGAGGCTACGAGCAGTACTTC.

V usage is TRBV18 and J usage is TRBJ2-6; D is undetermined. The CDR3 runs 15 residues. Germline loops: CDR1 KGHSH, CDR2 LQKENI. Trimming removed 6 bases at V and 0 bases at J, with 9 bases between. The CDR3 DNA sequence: TGTGCCAGCTCCCCCGGTATCTCTGGGGCCAACGTCCTGACTTTC. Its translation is CASSPGISGANVLTF.

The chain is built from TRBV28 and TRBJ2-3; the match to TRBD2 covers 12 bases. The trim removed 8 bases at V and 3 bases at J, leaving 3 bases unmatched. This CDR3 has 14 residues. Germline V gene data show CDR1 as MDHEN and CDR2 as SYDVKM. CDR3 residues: CASATSGRTDTQYF. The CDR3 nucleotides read TGTGCCAGCGCGACTAGCGGGAGAACAGATACGCAGTATTTT.

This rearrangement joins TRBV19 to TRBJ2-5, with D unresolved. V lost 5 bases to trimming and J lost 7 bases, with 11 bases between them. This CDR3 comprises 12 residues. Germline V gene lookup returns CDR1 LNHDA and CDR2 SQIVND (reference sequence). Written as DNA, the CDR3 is TGTGCCAGTAGTCCGACTTCCGGGACCCAGTACTTC. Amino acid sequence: CASSPTSGTQYF.

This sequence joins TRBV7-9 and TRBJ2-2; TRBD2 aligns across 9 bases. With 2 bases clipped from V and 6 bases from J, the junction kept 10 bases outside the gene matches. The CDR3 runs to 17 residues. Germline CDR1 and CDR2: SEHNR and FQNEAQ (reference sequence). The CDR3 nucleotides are TGTGCCAGCAGCTTAACCCCGGGACTAGCCCCGCCCGGGGAGCTGTTTTTT. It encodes CASSLTPGLAPPGELFF.

The CDR3 protein is CASRVSRDGPRYF. CDR3 coding DNA: TGTGCCAGCAGAGTTTCCCGGGATGGACCACGTTACTTC. V and J are TRBV27 and TRBJ2-5, with a possible D match to TRBD2 (5 bases). The CDR3 spans 13 residues. CDR1 MNHEY and CDR2 SMNVEV come from the germline V gene (reference sequence). Trimming took off 6 bases at V and 14 bases at J, with 22 bases between the two ends.

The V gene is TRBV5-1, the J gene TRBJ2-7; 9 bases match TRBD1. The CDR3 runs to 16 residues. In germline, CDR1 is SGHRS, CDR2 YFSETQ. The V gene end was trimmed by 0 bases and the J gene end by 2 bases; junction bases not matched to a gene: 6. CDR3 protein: CASSLEAGQGPYEQYF. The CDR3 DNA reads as TGCGCCAGCAGCTTGGAGGCGGGACAGGGCCCCTACGAGCAGTACTTC.

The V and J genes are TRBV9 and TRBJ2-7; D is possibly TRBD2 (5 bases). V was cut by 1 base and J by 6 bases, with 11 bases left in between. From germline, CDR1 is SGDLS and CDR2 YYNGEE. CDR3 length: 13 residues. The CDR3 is CASSVTPEGEQYF. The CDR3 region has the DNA TGTGCCAGCAGCGTAACCCCCGAGGGCGAGCAGTACTTC.

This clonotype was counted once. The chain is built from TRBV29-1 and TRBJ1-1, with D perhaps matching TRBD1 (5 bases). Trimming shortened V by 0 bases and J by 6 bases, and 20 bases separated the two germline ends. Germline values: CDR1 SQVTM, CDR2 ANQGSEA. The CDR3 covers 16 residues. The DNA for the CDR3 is TGCAGCGTTGAAGACCCTATTTCTCGGGGGAGGTCTGAAGCTTTCTTT. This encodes CSVEDPISRGRSEAFF.

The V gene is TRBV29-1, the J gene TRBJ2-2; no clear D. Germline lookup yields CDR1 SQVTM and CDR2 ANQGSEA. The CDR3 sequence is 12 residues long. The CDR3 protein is CSWTSNTGELFF. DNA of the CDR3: TGCAGTTGGACGTCGAACACCGGGGAGCTGTTTTTT.

In nucleotides, the CDR3 is TGTGCCAGCAGCGTTAACGATCTTAACTATGGCTACACCTTC. Protein sequence: CASSVNDLNYGYTF. The rearrangement links TRBV9 to TRBJ1-2; D is uncertain. Germline CDR1 is SGDLS and CDR2 is YYNGEE. V shed 2 bases and J shed 1 base, with 9 bases lying between them. The CDR3 covers 14 residues.

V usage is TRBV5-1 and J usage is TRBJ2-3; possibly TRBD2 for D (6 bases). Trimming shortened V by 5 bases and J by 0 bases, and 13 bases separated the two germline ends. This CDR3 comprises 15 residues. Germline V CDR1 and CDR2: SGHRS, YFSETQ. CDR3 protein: CASREAGSSTDTQYF. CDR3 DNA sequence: TGCGCCAGCAGGGAGGCGGGAAGTAGCACAGATACGCAGTATTTT. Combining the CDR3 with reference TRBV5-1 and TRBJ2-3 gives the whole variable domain KAGVTQTPRYLIKTRGQQVTLSCSPISGHRSVSWYQQTPGQGLQFLFEYFSETQRNKGNFPGRFSGRQFSNSRSEMNVSTLELGDSALYLCASREAGSSTDTQYFGPGTRLTVL.